Each of the 19 T cell receptor beta chains below was sequenced from the same sample in a study of quantifying T cell responses using KT2 cells. Whole-study context: cDNA was made from DNase-treated RNA using alpha and beta constant primers.

A single-stranded UMI oligo with SP2 sequence was ligated to cDNA 3' ends. An equimolar mix of RC1.1 and RC1.2 primed the beta chain across TRBC1 and TRBC2. TCRdb fed the UMI-ligation and nested PCR reads into MiXCR, producing one record per CDR3 protein. The sample has tens of thousands of distinct CDR3 sequences; roughly 10% are singletons. The specimen sequenced was PBMCs spiked with cells of the T cell clone KT2. The source of these receptors is a human donor.

V is TRBV11-2 and J is TRBJ2-7; D not resolved. The CDR3 extends over 16 amino acids. The germline V gene has CDR1 SGHAT and CDR2 FQNNGV. V dropped 1 base and J dropped 6 bases, with 19 bases sitting between them. The CDR3: CASSLAFRASNGEQYF. As DNA, the CDR3 is TGTGCCAGCAGCTTAGCTTTTCGGGCCTCGAATGGCGAGCAGTACTTC.

The chain uses TRBV20-1 and TRBJ2-7, with D unclear. Germline CDR1 and CDR2: DFQATT and SNEGSKA (reference sequence). V was clipped by 0 bases and J by 2 bases, with 8 bases between them. The CDR3 runs 13 residues. The DNA for the CDR3 is TGCAGTGCTAGAGATTACTTGACCTACGAGCAGTACTTC. It yields the protein CSARDYLTYEQYF.

This clonotype came up a few times. V gene TRBV12-5 combines with J gene TRBJ1-1, with 9 bases matching TRBD1. The germline V gene encodes CDR1 LGHNT and CDR2 FRNRAP. The junction had 4 bases not matched to a gene; V was cut back by 4 bases and J by 4 bases. This CDR3 is built from 14 residues. The CDR3 protein is CASGWGQGPTEAFF. CDR3 DNA sequence: TGTGCTAGTGGTTGGGGACAGGGCCCCACTGAAGCTTTCTTT.

The chain couples TRBV7-9 to TRBJ2-5, with a possible D match to TRBD2 (5 bases). Germline CDR1 SEHNR, CDR2 FQNEAQ (reference sequence). This CDR3 comprises 15 residues. V was cut by 5 bases and J by 1 base, with 14 bases left in between. The CDR3 region is CASSPWGAAQETQYF. CDR3 in DNA: TGTGCCAGCAGCCCGTGGGGAGCAGCCCAAGAGACCCAGTACTTC.

The chain uses TRBV6-1 and TRBJ2-7; perhaps D is TRBD1 or TRBD2 (5 bases each). From germline, CDR1 is MNHNS and CDR2 SASEGT. The CDR3 totals 15 residues. Trimming cost V 5 bases and J 5 bases, with 19 bases left between them. The CDR3 region is CASSPSGTAAHEQYF. DNA of the CDR3: TGTGCCAGCAGTCCATCCGGGACCGCGGCCCACGAGCAGTACTTC.

This clonotype was detected many times. The chain combines TRBV20-1 with TRBJ2-2, with D perhaps matching TRBD1 or TRBD2 (6 bases each). In germline, CDR1 is DFQATT, CDR2 SNEGSKA (reference sequence). V lost 1 base, J lost 1 base, and 13 bases lay in between. The CDR3 has 16 residues. The CDR3 DNA is TGCAGTGCTAGAGCCATCGGGGGCCTGAACACCGGGGAGCTGTTTTTT. Protein sequence: CSARAIGGLNTGELFF.

The V gene is TRBV5-1, the J gene TRBJ2-3, with 12 bases matching TRBD2. With 4 bases clipped from V and 3 bases from J, the junction kept 6 bases outside the gene matches. Germline CDR1 reads SGHRS; CDR2 reads YFSETQ. The CDR3 loop spans 16 amino acids. The CDR3 DNA reads TGCGCCAGCAGCCAAGGACTAGCGGGAAGGACAGATACGCAGTATTTT. Protein product: CASSQGLAGRTDTQYF.

There are a few counts of this clonotype. The gene calls are TRBV20-1 and TRBJ1-1; TRBD1 might be the D (5 bases). The CDR3 has 14 residues. The germline CDR1 and CDR2 sequences are DFQATT and SNEGSKA (reference sequence). With 5 bases removed from V and 3 bases from J, the gap between germline ends came to 16 bases. The CDR3 spells CSAAEPGVDTEAFF. CDR3 sequence (DNA): TGCAGTGCTGCGGAACCGGGGGTCGACACTGAAGCTTTCTTT.

V and J are TRBV19 and TRBJ1-3; D gene unclear. V was clipped by 6 bases and J by 0 bases, with 9 bases between them. The CDR3 has 14 amino acids. CDR1 LNHDA and CDR2 SQIVND come from the germline V gene (reference sequence). In DNA, the CDR3 is TGTGCCAGTAGCCGAGGCAACTCTGGAAACACCATATATTTT. Translated: CASSRGNSGNTIYF.

This clonotype was recorded many times. The chain links TRBV6-2 or TRBV6-3 to TRBJ1-1; no firm D call. From germline, CDR1 is MNHEY and CDR2 SVGEGT. The CDR3 loop spans 13 amino acids. Between the trimmed V and J ends, which lost 5 bases and 6 bases, there was a span of 13 bases. The CDR3 DNA follows: TGTGCCAGCAGTACCCGGGCAGTTGCTGAAGCTTTCTTT. Translation: CASSTRAVAEAFF.

The chain has TRBV20-1 and TRBJ2-4; TRBD1 matches 7 bases. V lost 5 bases to trimming and J lost 7 bases; unmatched junction nucleotides: 5. The CDR3 spans 12 residues. From germline, CDR1 is DFQATT and CDR2 SNEGSKA (reference sequence). CDR3: CSAAPTGNIQYF. The CDR3 DNA follows: TGCAGTGCTGCCCCGACAGGGAACATTCAGTACTTC.

This clonotype was counted between two and nine times. The chain has TRBV29-1 and TRBJ1-2; perhaps TRBD1 as D (5 bases). This CDR3 contains 12 residues. The germline CDR1 and CDR2 sequences are SQVTM and ANQGSEA. Trimming pared 7 bases from V and 3 bases from J, leaving 12 bases between. This chain's CDR3 is CSGGDGDYGYTF. The CDR3 DNA reads TGCAGCGGGGGGGACGGAGACTATGGCTACACCTTC.

A few counts support this clonotype. The chain has TRBV12-3 or TRBV12-4 and TRBJ2-3; maybe TRBD2 (6 bases). The V gene lost 5 bases and the J gene lost 6 bases, with 12 bases spanning the gap. This CDR3 region has 13 residues. The CDR3 loop is CASSPFRGDTQYF. The CDR3 DNA reads as TGTGCCAGCAGTCCCTTTCGGGGGGATACGCAGTATTTT.

This sequence joins TRBV12-3 or TRBV12-4 and TRBJ2-3; D not resolved. The CDR3 contains 13 residues. V lost 3 bases, J lost 5 bases, and 9 bases lay in between. The CDR3 loop is CASSFEYGDTQYF. The CDR3 nucleotides are TGTGCCAGCAGTTTCGAGTATGGAGATACGCAGTATTTT.

This clonotype was counted between two and nine times. J is TRBJ2-7 and V is TRBV4-1; D not certain. Germline V CDR1 and CDR2: MGHRA, YSYEKL. This CDR3 contains 14 residues. Trimming removed 0 bases at V and 4 bases at J, with 10 bases between. DNA of the CDR3: TGCGCCAGCAGCCAAGATCGGAGCCAGTACGAGCAGTACTTC. This gives the protein CASSQDRSQYEQYF.

This clonotype was recorded only once. This may arise from a read error, as a much more abundant clone is one base away. The chain uses TRBV20-1 and TRBJ1-2; D gene unclear. Germline CDR1 and CDR2: DFQATT and SNEGSKA (reference sequence). The CDR3 totals 11 residues. CDR3 in DNA: TGCAGTGCTAACCACGGCTATGGCTACAACTTC. Protein product: CSANHGYGYNF.

The rearrangement joins TRBV12-3 or TRBV12-4 to TRBJ2-1; D is possibly TRBD2 (5 bases). Trimming removed 3 bases from V and 6 bases from J, with 12 bases in between. The CDR3 totals 14 residues. The CDR3 here is CASSLAGPPNEQFF. DNA of the CDR3: TGTGCCAGCAGTTTGGCGGGCCCTCCCAATGAGCAGTTCTTC.

This clonotype has a count of ten or more. V usage is TRBV24-1 and J usage is TRBJ2-3; D possibly uses TRBD1 or TRBD2 (5 bases each). Germline V lookup: CDR1 KGHDR, CDR2 SFDVKD. The CDR3 spans 16 residues. Trimming pared 4 bases from V and 2 bases from J, leaving 15 bases between. The CDR3 nucleotides read TGTGCCACCAGTGACAGCCGGGACGGAGTCACAGATACGCAGTATTTT. Encoded protein: CATSDSRDGVTDTQYF.

This clonotype was observed a handful of times. J is TRBJ2-2 and V is TRBV10-3; D gene ambiguous. This CDR3 spans 14 amino acids. The V end was cut by 4 bases, the J end by 2 bases, with 8 bases between. Germline assignment: CDR1 ENHRY and CDR2 SYGVKD. The CDR3 bases are TGTGCCATCAGTGCAGTCACCAACACCGGGGAGCTGTTTTTT. Translating it yields CAISAVTNTGELFF.